Below are 17 T cell receptor beta chains sequenced from a single sample in a study of T cell changes during pregnancy in multiple sclerosis. Measured with immunoSEQ multiplex PCR; TCRdb has only the in-frame clones, and not every one. The sample lists about 40,000 clones, about 90% seen once, with 0.73% in the top ten. This sample comprised CD4+ T cells from peripheral blood mononuclear cells, obtained before pregnancy. The receptor set was obtained from a female donor with multiple sclerosis, enrolled in a pregnancy study.

This chain uses TRBV9 with TRBJ1-3; D is possibly TRBD1 (5 bases). The ends were cut back, 0 bases at V and 2 bases at J, with 6 bases in the middle. Germline V gene lookup returns CDR1 SGDLS and CDR2 YYNGEE. The CDR3 has 14 residues. The CDR3 spells CASSVAGTGNTIYF. CDR3 bases: TGTGCCAGCAGCGTAGCAGGGACTGGAAACACCATATATTTT. The entire variable domain, with the rest obtained from reference TRBV9 and TRBJ1-3, is as follows: DSGVTQTPKHLITATGQRVTLRCSPRSGDLSVYWYQQSLDQGLQFLIQYYNGEERAKGNILERFSAQQFPDLHSELNLSSLELGDSALYFCASSVAGTGNTIYFGEGSWLTVV.

The rearrangement joins TRBV4-1 to TRBJ2-7, with 8 bases fitting TRBD1. The V and J ends lost 6 bases and 0 bases, in that order; junction bases with no gene match: 7. Germline V gives CDR1 MGHRA, CDR2 YSYEKL. The CDR3 consists of 15 residues. The CDR3 loop reads CASSHLDRDSYEQYF. CDR3 in DNA: TGCGCCAGCAGTCATTTGGACAGGGACTCCTACGAGCAGTACTTC.

The chain recombines TRBV7-5 with TRBJ1-5; the D call of TRBD1 is as the table states it, not checked on the DNA. TRBV7-5 is given as a pseudogene. The CDR3 is 20 residues long. Here the CDR3 reads CVRSLVYQGPPCGPNQPQHF. The CDR3 nucleotides read TGTGTCAGAAGCTTAGTCTACCAGGGTCCCCCATGCGGACCCAATCAGCCCCAGCATTTT.

The CDR3 loop reads CASGLETGEYF. In nucleotides, the CDR3 is TGTGCTAGTGGTTTGGAGACAGGGGAGTACTTC. The V call is TRBV12-5, the J call TRBJ2-4; 8 bases agree with TRBD1. Germline trimming cut 1 base from V and 14 bases from J; bases unmatched to any gene: 1. The CDR3 spans 11 residues. The germline CDR1 and CDR2 sequences are LGHNT and FRNRAP.

The rearrangement links TRBV5-5 to TRBJ1-2, with unresolved D. The germline V and J ends were trimmed by 0 bases and 4 bases, with 13 bases remaining between them. There are 15 residues in the CDR3. Germline CDR1 and CDR2: SGHKS and YYEKEE (reference sequence). CDR3 in DNA: TGTGCCAGCAGCTTGGGGGCAGAACCTCGCTATGGCTACACCTTC. Translated: CASSLGAEPRYGYTF.

The chain combines TRBV6-5 with TRBJ2-6, with TRBD1 matching 8 bases. The ends lost 8 bases at V and 2 bases at J; junction bases unmatched: 2. CDR3 size: 14 residues. Germline CDR1 and CDR2: MNHEY and SVGAGI. Here the CDR3 reads CASQGAPGANVLTF. Written as DNA, the CDR3 is TGTGCCAGCCAGGGGGCGCCTGGGGCCAACGTCCTGACTTTC.

V gene TRBV7-2 combines with J gene TRBJ2-7; D not certain. This CDR3 has 13 amino acids. V was cut by 2 bases and J by 5 bases, with 10 bases left in between. Per the germline V gene, CDR1 is SGHTA and CDR2 is FQGNSA. CDR3 region: CASSLMGRDEQYF. In nucleotides, the CDR3 is TGTGCCAGCAGCTTAATGGGCCGAGACGAGCAGTACTTC.

V usage is TRBV30 and J usage is TRBJ2-5; 10 bases are a match to TRBD2. Germline V gene lookup returns CDR1 GTSNPN and CDR2 SVGIG (reference sequence). The junction had 2 bases not matched to a gene; V was cut back by 3 bases and J by 1 base. This CDR3 has 14 residues. This CDR3 is CAWRGLAPQETQYF. Written as DNA, the CDR3 is TGTGCCTGGAGGGGACTAGCGCCCCAAGAGACCCAGTACTTC.

J is TRBJ2-1 and V is TRBV7-3; 9 positions agree with TRBD1. Germline values: CDR1 SGHTA, CDR2 FQGTGA. The V and J ends lost 1 base and 7 bases, in that order; junction bases with no gene match: 14. The CDR3 is 18 residues long. The DNA for the CDR3 is TGTGCCAGCAGCTTAAATCCGGGAGGTGGACAGGGGTTAAATGAGCAGTTCTTC. This gives the protein CASSLNPGGGQGLNEQFF.

The V call is TRBV7-9, the J call TRBJ1-1; tentatively, D is TRBD1 (6 bases). The V end lost 3 bases, the J end lost 7 bases, and 18 bases lay between the germline ends. The CDR3 consists of 15 residues. CDR1 is SEHNR and CDR2 is FQNEAQ in the germline V gene (reference sequence). In nucleotides, the CDR3 is TGTGCCAGCAGCTTGTTGGGGACACCACACCGTGAAGCTTTCTTT. Encoded protein: CASSLLGTPHREAFF.

The J gene is TRBJ1-5, the V gene TRBV7-8; the match to TRBD1 covers 7 bases. This CDR3 comprises 14 residues. The V segment lost 2 bases and the J segment 6 bases; nucleotides outside the gene matches: 4. Germline V gene sequence: CDR1 SGHVS, CDR2 FQNEAQ. DNA of the CDR3: TGTGCCAGCAGCTTACACAGGGGCGGTCAGCCCCAGCATTTT. This codes for CASSLHRGGQPQHF. Full variable domain (rest looked up from reference TRBV7-8 and TRBJ1-5): GAGVSQSPRYKVAKRGQDVALRCDPISGHVSLFWYQQALGQGPEFLTYFQNEAQLDKSGLPSDRFFAERPEGSVSTLKIQRTQQEDSAVYLCASSLHRGGQPQHFGDGTRLSIL.

V gene TRBV7-2 combines with J gene TRBJ2-3, with no clear D. Germline V lookup: CDR1 SGHTA, CDR2 FQGNSA. The CDR3 totals 16 residues. V was cut by 1 base and J by 2 bases, with 13 bases left in between. The CDR3 is CASSLVRQAATDTQYF. In DNA form, the CDR3 reads TGTGCCAGCAGCTTAGTACGGCAGGCCGCCACAGATACGCAGTATTTT.

The chain couples TRBV7-2 to TRBJ1-6; D not resolved. The germline gives CDR1 SGHTA, CDR2 FQGNSA. This CDR3 contains 15 residues. V dropped 1 base and J dropped 5 bases, with 9 bases sitting between them. The CDR3 coding sequence is TGTGCCAGCAGCTTAGGGCCCGGGAATAATTCACCCCTCCACTTT. It yields the protein CASSLGPGNNSPLHF.

V usage is TRBV5-1 and J usage is TRBJ2-3; 11 nucleotides agree with TRBD1. The CDR3 consists of 14 residues. Losses at the gene ends were 3 bases for V and 6 bases for J; bases not matched to a gene: 3. Germline assignment: CDR1 SGHRS and CDR2 YFSETQ. CDR3 sequence (DNA): TGCGCCAGCAGCTACGGACAGGGGGCCGATACGCAGTATTTT. Translation gives CASSYGQGADTQYF.

The rearrangement links TRBV5-4 to TRBJ2-1, with 10 bases that match TRBD2. V trimming: 0 bases; J trimming: 4 bases; junction bases outside the gene matches: 4. Germline V gives CDR1 SGHNT, CDR2 YYREEE (reference sequence). The CDR3 is 16 amino acids. CDR3 protein: CASSLGAGGVYNEQFF. The CDR3 nucleotides are TGTGCCAGCAGCTTGGGAGCGGGGGGGGTATACAATGAGCAGTTCTTC. The variable domain in full, completed from reference TRBV5-4 and TRBJ2-1, reads ETGVTQSPTHLIKTRGQQVTLRCSSQSGHNTVSWYQQALGQGPQFIFQYYREEENGRGNFPPRFSGLQFPNYSSELNVNALELDDSALYLCASSLGAGGVYNEQFFGPGTRLTVL.

The CDR3, as DNA: TGTGCCAGCAGTTTATCGCTAGCGGGGGGGCACGAGCAGTACTTC. Translating it yields CASSLSLAGGHEQYF. V is TRBV27 and J is TRBJ2-7; TRBD2 aligns across 12 bases. Per the germline V gene, CDR1 is MNHEY and CDR2 is SMNVEV (reference sequence). The CDR3 spans 15 residues. Trimming took 0 bases from V and 5 from J; bases not matched to a gene: 2.

This chain connects TRBV7-9 to TRBJ2-3, with 7 positions matching TRBD1. CDR1 and CDR2 from the germline V gene are SEHNR and FQNEAQ (reference sequence). The CDR3 totals 14 residues. V shed 1 base, J shed 4 bases, and the junction held 2 bases outside the gene matches. CDR3 region: CASSLGQGADTQYF. The CDR3 DNA reads as TGTGCCAGCAGCTTAGGACAGGGCGCAGATACGCAGTATTTT.